This entry lists 31 T cell receptor beta chains sequenced from one sample in a study of T cells in women clearing cervical HPV infection. TCRdb's table, derived via immunoSEQ multiplex PCR, lists solely in-frame clones and lacks some. The table counts about 35,000 clones; 1.6% lies in the top ten. Sample: blood buffy coat. The receptor source for this set is a woman aged 18 to 75 with a cervical HPV16 infection that either progressed to CIN3+ or cleared (not recorded which).

Worth noting for this clone: The CDR3 is cut off 3 residues early in the read; its end comes from the germline J gene. The chain recombines TRBV18 with TRBJ1-4; 7 bases are a match to TRBD1. The CDR3 runs to 16 residues. The V gene end was trimmed by 2 bases and the J gene end by 4 bases; junction bases not matched to a gene: 7. CDR1 and CDR2 (germline): KGHSH, LQKENI. The DNA read from the CDR3 is TGTGCCAGCTCACCAACGAGGGACAGCTATAATGAAAAA. Translation gives CASSPTRDSYNEK. The full CDR3 is CASSPTRDSYNEKLFF.

Regarding this clone: The read comes to an end 3 residues before the CDR3 does, leaving the germline J gene to fill in the end. This chain joins TRBV19 and TRBJ1-2; 9 positions agree with TRBD1. With V trimmed by 5 bases and J by 4 bases, 8 bases remained unmatched. CDR1 and CDR2 from the germline V gene are LNHDA and SQIVND (reference sequence). This CDR3 has 15 residues. CDR3 DNA, as far as it was read: TGTGCCAGTAGTCCGGGACAGGGAGGCGCCTATGGC. Translation: CASSPGQGGAYG. The full-length CDR3 reads as CASSPGQGGAYGYTF.

Concerning this clone: The read stops 3 residues short of the end of the CDR3; the missing end is completed from the germline J gene. This chain joins TRBV28 and TRBJ2-5; 7 bases match TRBD1. V gave up 5 bases and J gave up 0 bases; unmatched junction bases: 9. The germline gives CDR1 MDHEN, CDR2 SYDVKM. This CDR3 spans 16 amino acids. The CDR3 DNA, read in part, is TGTGCCAGCAGTGGGGGAATCAGGGGGTACCAAGAGACC. Encoded protein: CASSGGIRGYQET. The full CDR3 protein reads CASSGGIRGYQETQYF.

On this clone: The CDR3 extends 3 residues past the end of the read, so its final part is completed from the germline J gene. The chain combines TRBV28 with TRBJ1-1; 11 bases match TRBD1. J was trimmed by 5 bases and V by 10 bases; bases with no gene match: 3. The CDR3 is made up of 12 amino acids. From germline, CDR1 is MDHEN and CDR2 SYDVKM. The covered CDR3 bases are TGTGCCATTGGGACAGGGGGGACTGAA. This gives the protein CAIGTGGTE. The entire CDR3 sequence reads CAIGTGGTEAFF.

To note about this clone: The read terminates 3 residues before the CDR3 end, so the remaining end is supplied by the germline J gene. V is TRBV18 and J is TRBJ1-5; 8 nucleotides agree with TRBD1. Unmatched junction bases numbered 7, after V lost 3 bases and J lost 0 bases. The CDR3 extends over 17 amino acids. Germline V CDR1 and CDR2: KGHSH, LQKENI. This CDR3 is CASSPIGTGYSNQPQHF. CDR3 DNA, as far as it was read: TGTGCCAGCTCACCTATTGGGACAGGTTATAGCAATCAGCCC.

A word on this clone: Read sequence stops 3 residues before the CDR3 end, and the germline J gene provides the missing end. The V gene is TRBV7-8, the J gene TRBJ1-2; no clear D. Germline V gene sequence: CDR1 SGHVS, CDR2 FQNEAQ. The CDR3 has 14 amino acids. V lost 1 base and J lost 4, with 10 bases in between. The CDR3 loop is CASSLGRGGYGYTF. The CDR3 DNA, read in part, is TGTGCCAGCAGCTTAGGGCGGGGTGGCTATGGC. Full variable domain (rest looked up from reference TRBV7-8 and TRBJ1-2): GAGVSQSPRYKVAKRGQDVALRCDPISGHVSLFWYQQALGQGPEFLTYFQNEAQLDKSGLPSDRFFAERPEGSVSTLKIQRTQQEDSAVYLCASSLGRGGYGYTFGSGTRLTVV.

Turning to this clone: The read finishes 3 residues shy of the CDR3 end, and the germline J gene is used to complete it. The chain recombines TRBV20-1 with TRBJ2-3; 15 bases agree with TRBD2. V was pared by 5 bases and J by 3 bases, with 6 bases of the junction left unmatched. From germline, CDR1 is DFQATT and CDR2 SNEGSKA (reference sequence). CDR3 length: 16 amino acids. The CDR3 here is CSAGGGLAGGTDTQYF. The part of the CDR3 DNA that was read is TGCAGTGCTGGTGGGGGACTAGCGGGAGGAACAGATACG.

Comment on this clone: The read comes to an end 3 residues before the CDR3 does, leaving the germline J gene to fill in the end. V gene TRBV7-7 combines with J gene TRBJ2-5; TRBD1 agrees at 8 bases. J lost 1 base, V lost 5 bases, and 6 bases had no gene match. The CDR3 totals 15 residues. From germline, CDR1 is SSHAT and CDR2 FNYEAQ (reference sequence). CDR3 bases read: TGTGCCAGCAGCCCCAGGACAGGGATCCAAGAGACC. This codes for CASSPRTGIQET. In full, the CDR3 reads CASSPRTGIQETQYF.

A remark on this clone: The read terminates 3 residues before the CDR3 end, so the remaining end is supplied by the germline J gene. The chain uses TRBV7-9 and TRBJ1-1, with a possible D match to TRBD1 (6 bases). V lost 4 bases to trimming and J lost 7 bases, with 16 bases between them. CDR1 is SEHNR and CDR2 is FQNEAQ in the germline V gene (reference sequence). The CDR3 spans 14 residues. This chain's CDR3 is CASSSAGAGVEAFF. The CDR3 bases that were read are TGTGCCAGCAGCTCCGCAGGGGCGGGGGTTGAA.

With respect to this clone: The read terminates 3 residues ahead of where the CDR3 ends, so the germline J gene completes it. The rearrangement joins TRBV11-3 to TRBJ2-3; D is perhaps TRBD1 (5 bases). The germline gives CDR1 SGHNT, CDR2 YENEEA. This CDR3 region has 14 residues. Deletions cut 4 bases from V and 0 bases from J, with 8 bases between. The CDR3 bases that were read are TGTGCCAGCAGCTCCAGGGATAGCACAGATACG. Translating gives CASSSRDSTDT. The full-length CDR3 reads as CASSSRDSTDTQYF.

Notes on this clone: The read is 3 residues too short to cover the CDR3 end, so that end is filled in from the germline J gene. J is TRBJ2-6 and V is TRBV19; D is unclear. This CDR3 comprises 17 residues. Trimming took off 5 bases at V and 0 bases at J, with 14 bases between the two ends. Germline V gene lookup returns CDR1 LNHDA and CDR2 SQIVND (reference sequence). The CDR3 protein is CASSPMSFHSGANVLTF. CDR3 DNA, as far as it was read: TGTGCCAGTAGTCCCATGAGCTTCCACTCTGGGGCCAACGTC.

Of note for this clone: The CDR3 is cut off 3 residues early in the read; its end comes from the germline J gene. This chain links TRBV2 with TRBJ2-7; 12 nucleotides match TRBD1. The V and J ends lost 6 bases and 4 bases, in that order; junction bases with no gene match: 7. The CDR3 runs to 15 residues. CDR1 is SNHLY, CDR2 FYNNEI, per germline. CDR3 DNA, as far as it was read: TGTGCCAGCAGCGCGGGACAGGGGGCGGTTTACGAG. Translated, it gives CASSAGQGAVYE. In full, the CDR3 is CASSAGQGAVYEQYF.

As to this clone: The sequence runs out 3 residues before the end of the CDR3; the remainder is reconstructed from the germline J gene. The chain employs TRBV20-1 and TRBJ1-4; D not certain. Trimming stripped 1 base from V and 3 bases from J, with 15 bases between. From germline, CDR1 is DFQATT and CDR2 SNEGSKA (reference sequence). CDR3 length: 16 amino acids. CDR3 loop: CSARAGLGVSNEKLFF. The sequenced part of the CDR3 DNA is TGCAGTGCTAGAGCAGGCCTCGGGGTCTCTAATGAAAAA.

For this clone: The read terminates 3 residues before the CDR3 end, so the remaining end is supplied by the germline J gene. The chain employs TRBV20-1 and TRBJ2-1; 9 bases line up with TRBD2. This CDR3 contains 13 residues. Germline CDR1 DFQATT, CDR2 SNEGSKA (reference sequence). V shed 4 bases and J 8 bases; nucleotides not matched to a gene: 6. CDR3 bases read: TGCAGTGCTAAGGGTAGCGGGAGACATGAG. Protein: CSAKGSGRHE. The complete CDR3 protein is CSAKGSGRHEQFF.

Worth noting for this clone: With the read ending 3 residues before the CDR3 end, the germline J gene is used to fill in that end. This rearrangement joins TRBV7-9 to TRBJ2-2; 7 nucleotides agree with TRBD2. CDR1 is SEHNR and CDR2 is FQNEAQ in the germline V gene (reference sequence). After removal of 5 bases from V and 1 base from J, the junction contained 4 bases not matched to a gene. The CDR3 sequence is 15 residues long. Here the CDR3 reads CASSPGLGNTGELFF. The covered CDR3 bases are TGTGCCAGCAGCCCCGGACTAGGGAACACCGGGGAG.

Notes on this clone: Read coverage stops 3 residues before the CDR3 terminus; the germline J gene supplies the remainder. The chain has TRBV5-8 and TRBJ2-7, with TRBD1 as a possible D gene (5 bases). CDR3 length: 14 residues. The germline CDR1 and CDR2 sequences are SGHTS and YDEGEE. Trimming removed 4 bases from V and 1 base from J, with 12 bases in between. CDR3 DNA (partial): TGTGCCAGCAGCCTCAGGGCCATGTCCTACGAG. Its protein product is CASSLRAMSYE. The CDR3 in full is CASSLRAMSYEQYF. The full variable domain, its missing parts supplied by reference TRBV5-8 and TRBJ2-7, is EAGVTQSPTHLIKTRGQQATLRCSPISGHTSVYWYQQALGLGLQFLLWYDEGEERNRGNFPPRFSGRQFPNYSSELNVNALELEDSALYLCASSLRAMSYEQYFGPGTRLTVT.

On this clone itself: The read ends 3 residues shy of where the CDR3 ends; the end is completed using the germline J gene. The chain uses TRBV11-3 and TRBJ2-1; 7 bases match TRBD2. The V and J ends lost 1 base and 0 bases, in that order; junction bases with no gene match: 0. In germline, CDR1 is SGHNT, CDR2 YENEEA. This CDR3 is 15 amino acids long. Partial CDR3 DNA: TGTGCCAGCAGCTTAGGGACTAGCTCCTACAATGAG. This encodes CASSLGTSSYNE. The full-length CDR3 reads as CASSLGTSSYNEQFF.

As regards this clone: Read data end 3 residues before the CDR3 end; the end is taken from the germline J gene. The chain recombines TRBV18 with TRBJ2-2; D uncertain. The germline V gene encodes CDR1 KGHSH and CDR2 LQKENI. CDR3 length: 13 residues. Incomplete CDR3 DNA: TGTGCCAGCTCCCCCCCAGGAAATTCACCG. This encodes CASSPPGNSP. The full CDR3 sequence reads CASSPPGNSPLFF. The full variable domain, in which reference TRBV18 and TRBJ2-2 provide the parts outside the CDR3, is NAGVMQNPRHLVRRRGQEARLRCSPMKGHSHVYWYRQLPEEGLKFMVYLQKENIIDESGMPKERFSAEFPKEGPSILRIQQVVRGDSAAYFCASSPPGNSPLFFGEGSRLTVL.

As concerns this clone: The read comes to an end 3 residues before the CDR3 does, leaving the germline J gene to fill in the end. The chain couples TRBV2 to TRBJ2-3; 7 nucleotides match TRBD2. The CDR3 sequence is 15 residues long. The germline CDR1 and CDR2 sequences are SNHLY and FYNNEI. The covered CDR3 bases are TGTGCCAGCAGTTCCCGGGGGGAGCCGGGGGAGACG. Translated: CASSSRGEPGET. The entire CDR3 reads CASSSRGEPGETQYF. Full variable domain (outside the CDR3, taken from reference TRBV2 and TRBJ2-3): EPEVTQTPSHQVTQMGQEVILRCVPISNHLYFYWYRQILGQKVEFLVSFYNNEISEKSEIFDDQFSVERPDGSNFTLKIRSTKLEDSAMYFCASSSRGEPGETQYFGPGTRLTVL.

Notes on this clone: The CDR3 end is not reached by the read, which stops 3 residues before it; the germline J gene fills it in. The gene calls are TRBV5-1 and TRBJ2-3; 8 bases match TRBD1. This CDR3 region has 15 residues. Germline CDR1 reads SGHRS; CDR2 reads YFSETQ. The V gene end was trimmed by 7 bases and the J gene end by 3 bases; junction bases not matched to a gene: 10. CDR3 protein: CASFLGQGGTDTQYF. The sequenced CDR3 bases are TGCGCCAGCTTCCTAGGACAGGGTGGGACAGATACG.

On this clone: The CDR3 is cut off 3 residues early in the read; its end comes from the germline J gene. V and J are TRBV2 and TRBJ2-7; the D gene is possibly TRBD2 (5 bases). The CDR3 sequence is 11 residues long. The germline V gene encodes CDR1 SNHLY and CDR2 FYNNEI. The V and J ends lost 4 bases and 4 bases respectively, with 5 bases between them. The covered CDR3 bases are TGTGCCAGCAGTGCGGGGTACGAG. It encodes CASSAGYE. The full CDR3 protein reads CASSAGYEQYF.

To note about this clone: The observed sequence ends 3 residues before the CDR3 terminus, with the missing tail filled in from the germline J gene. The chain has TRBV2 and TRBJ2-4; D is unresolved. The germline V gene encodes CDR1 SNHLY and CDR2 FYNNEI. This CDR3 has 13 amino acids. CDR3 DNA (partial): TGTGCCAGCAGATCGACAAGCCTCTATGGT. It is translated as CASRSTSLYG. The whole CDR3 reads CASRSTSLYGQYF.

Notes on this clone: The CDR3 end falls 3 residues outside the read, so it is completed with the germline J gene. The chain carries TRBV29-1 and TRBJ2-7; D gene uncertain. CDR3 length equals 13 residues. V was pared by 3 bases and J by 3 bases, with 12 bases between. CDR1 is SQVTM, CDR2 ANQGSEA, per germline. The CDR3 loop is CSVEVQEHYEQYF. CDR3 bases read: TGCAGCGTTGAGGTCCAGGAACACTACGAG.

Remarks on this clone: From the germline J gene comes the end of the CDR3, since the read stops 3 residues before it. The chain uses TRBV5-6 and TRBJ1-1; D possibly corresponds to TRBD1 (6 bases). Germline V gene data show CDR1 as SGHDT and CDR2 as YYEEEE. Between the trimmed V and J ends, which lost 2 bases and 1 base, there was a span of 9 bases. The CDR3 totals 14 residues. CDR3 sequence: CASSFGQSNTEAFF. CDR3 DNA, as far as it was read: TGTGCCAGCAGCTTTGGACAGTCGAACACTGAA.

Details on this clone: The read halts 3 residues ahead of the CDR3 end, with the missing end drawn from the germline J gene. The chain is built from TRBV7-8 and TRBJ2-3; the match to TRBD2 covers 8 bases. V lost 7 bases to trimming and J lost 0 bases; unmatched junction nucleotides: 15. The CDR3 length is 18 residues. CDR1 is SGHVS, CDR2 FQNEAQ, per germline. The sequenced part of the CDR3 DNA is TGTGCCAGCACCCCCACACGCGGGAGGCGCCCTAGCACAGATACG. Translating it yields CASTPTRGRRPSTDT. The full CDR3 is CASTPTRGRRPSTDTQYF.

Concerning this clone itself: The read ends 3 residues shy of where the CDR3 ends; the end is completed using the germline J gene. The V call is TRBV11-2, the J call TRBJ2-2; D is possibly TRBD1 (5 bases). In germline, CDR1 is SGHAT, CDR2 FQNNGV. CDR3 size: 15 residues. V gave up 5 bases and J gave up 3 bases, with 13 bases separating them. CDR3 region: CASSHSPGYTGELFF. The part of the CDR3 DNA that was read is TGTGCCAGCAGCCATAGCCCAGGGTACACCGGGGAG.

CDR3 DNA (partial): TGTGCCAGCTCACCAGGGACAGGGGGCGCAGGTTCACCA. Protein product: CASSPGTGGAGSP. The CDR3 reads in full as CASSPGTGGAGSPLFF. The chain combines TRBV18 with TRBJ1-4, with 12 nucleotides matching TRBD1. The read falls 3 residues short of the CDR3 end, and the missing part is taken from the germline J gene. The V gene's germline CDR1 is KGHSH and CDR2 LQKENI. The CDR3 has 16 residues.

Details on this clone: The missing CDR3 end, 3 residues past where the read stops, is filled in from the germline J gene. This chain uses TRBV11-3 with TRBJ1-1; D ambiguous. CDR1 is SGHNT, CDR2 YENEEA, per germline. CDR3 size: 12 residues. V lost 6 bases and J 1 base, leaving 6 bases between the germline ends. The DNA read from the CDR3 is TGTGCCAGCAGTTACAGGAACACTGAA. Amino acid sequence: CASSYRNTE. The full CDR3 protein is CASSYRNTEAFF.

A note on this clone: The read ends 3 residues early relative to the CDR3; the germline J gene fills the gap. The J gene is TRBJ2-7, the V gene TRBV19, with D perhaps TRBD2 (5 bases). Germline V gives CDR1 LNHDA, CDR2 SQIVND (reference sequence). V lost 3 bases to trimming and J lost 0 bases, with 12 bases between them. The CDR3 runs to 15 residues. CDR3 region: CASSIDYARSYEQYF. The sequenced CDR3 bases are TGTGCCAGTAGTATCGACTACGCTCGCTCCTACGAG.

Note on this clone: The read ends 3 residues shy of where the CDR3 ends; the end is completed using the germline J gene. The chain employs TRBV2 and TRBJ2-5; 10 bases match TRBD1. The CDR3 has 15 residues. Per germline, CDR1 SNHLY and CDR2 FYNNEI. Losses at the gene ends were 3 bases for V and 5 bases for J; bases not matched to a gene: 6. Here the CDR3 reads CASSERQGARETQYF. The sequenced part of the CDR3 DNA is TGTGCCAGCAGTGAGAGACAGGGGGCGCGGGAGACC.

Comment on this clone: Coverage ceases 3 residues before the CDR3 finishes, and the germline J gene fills in the end. The chain has TRBV7-3 and TRBJ2-1, with 9 positions matching TRBD1. The J segment lost 2 bases and the V segment lost 5 bases, leaving 7 bases of the junction unmatched. Germline CDR1 SGHTA, CDR2 FQGTGA. CDR3 length: 16 residues. The CDR3 protein is CASSERTGATYNEQFF. The sequenced part of the CDR3 DNA is TGTGCCAGCAGCGAACGGACAGGGGCGACCTACAATGAG. Full variable domain (missing parts from reference TRBV7-3 and TRBJ2-1): GAGVSQTPSNKVTEKGKYVELRCDPISGHTALYWYRQSLGQGPEFLIYFQGTGAADDSGLPNDRFFAVRPEGSVSTLKIQRTERGDSAVYLCASSERTGATYNEQFFGPGTRLTVL.